This TCR beta chain was obtained from a study of blood T cell repertoires in COVID-19. Overall study context: Samples taken during acute and convalescent COVID-19 were collected in the United States, Italy and Spain. T cells, B-cell-depleted T cells, or PBMCs provided the cDNA or gDNA that served as material.

The CDR3 has 17 amino acids. Trimming took 2 bases from V and 7 from J, leaving 18 bases between them. Germline-derived CDR1 and CDR2 are SGHAT and FQNNGV. Repertoires were generated with immunoSEQ multiplex PCR, while TCRdb's copy carries only in-frame clones and drops some. This sample has 100,000 to 150,000 clones; around 87% occur once, and the top ten carry 25% to 35%. The chain has TRBV11-2 and TRBJ1-6; D perhaps matches TRBD1 (6 bases). This sequence was found in a woman aged 70 to 79 with acute or convalescent COVID-19. The sample was peripheral blood. The CDR3 DNA sequence: TGTGCCAGCAGCTTAACCCGTGACAGGCTGCGGAATTCACCCCTCCACTTT. Amino acids: CASSLTRDRLRNSPLHF. Using reference TRBV11-2 and TRBJ1-6 for the parts outside the CDR3, the full variable domain is EAGVAQSPRYKIIEKRQSVAFWCNPISGHATLYWYQQILGQGPKLLIQFQNNGVVDDSQLPKDRFSAERLKGVDSTLKIQPAKLEDSAVYLCASSLTRDRLRNSPLHFGNGTRLTVT.